This T cell receptor (beta chain) was recovered during a study of blood T cell repertoires in COVID-19. The CDR3 is 14 residues long. V lost 4 bases, J lost 6 bases, and 15 bases lay in between. The germline CDR1 and CDR2 sequences are SGHDT and YYEEEE. Using immunoSEQ multiplex PCR, the repertoire was profiled, and TCRdb retains in-frame clones only, with some absent. The table records some 170,000 clones, around 77% of them present only once. The sample taken for sequencing was peripheral blood. The TCR comes from a man aged 65-85 years with acute or convalescent COVID-19. The chain recombines TRBV5-6 with TRBJ2-3, with unresolved D. CDR3 in amino acids: CASSPRRRRDTQYF. DNA of the CDR3: TGTGCCAGCAGCCCCCGACGGAGAAGGGATACGCAGTATTTT.